This passage covers 14 T cell receptor beta chains from one sample sequenced in a study of chemoradiotherapy in HPV16-positive cancers. The method was immunoSEQ multiplex PCR; TCRdb's version includes in-frame clones alone and lacks a portion of them. The table lists some 20,000 clones, just under 75% of them singletons. The specimen was collected from a patient who underwent chemoradiotherapy. Receptor source: a human donor with HPV-associated anogenital cancer.

The chain couples TRBV27 to TRBJ2-7; 12 nucleotides match TRBD2. The CDR3 is made up of 16 amino acids. V gave up 6 bases and J gave up 3 bases; unmatched junction bases: 9. In germline, CDR1 is MNHEY, CDR2 SMNVEV (reference sequence). CDR3 DNA sequence: TGTGCCAGCAGCTCACTGCTAGCGGGAGGGAGCTACGAGCAGTACTTC. Protein product: CASSSLLAGGSYEQYF.

The chain links TRBV7-8 to TRBJ2-1; no clear D. Germline values: CDR1 SGHVS, CDR2 FQNEAQ. The V and J ends lost 4 bases and 7 bases respectively, with 23 bases between them. The CDR3 is 17 residues long. In DNA, the CDR3 is TGTGCCAGCAGCTCTTTCTATGACCTACCTCGATTAAATGAGCAGTTCTTC. Its translation: CASSSFYDLPRLNEQFF. The full variable domain, its missing parts supplied by reference TRBV7-8 and TRBJ2-1, is GAGVSQSPRYKVAKRGQDVALRCDPISGHVSLFWYQQALGQGPEFLTYFQNEAQLDKSGLPSDRFFAERPEGSVSTLKIQRTQQEDSAVYLCASSSFYDLPRLNEQFFGPGTRLTVL.

This sequence joins TRBV18 and TRBJ2-7; unclear D gene. Germline V gives CDR1 KGHSH, CDR2 LQKENI. Trimming removed 3 bases at V and 3 bases at J, with 12 bases between. The CDR3 extends over 14 amino acids. The CDR3: CASSPQDILYEQYF. Here the CDR3 DNA reads TGTGCCAGCTCACCCCAGGATATCCTCTACGAGCAGTACTTC. Looking up the rest from reference TRBV18 and TRBJ2-7 gives the full variable domain: NAGVMQNPRHLVRRRGQEARLRCSPMKGHSHVYWYRQLPEEGLKFMVYLQKENIIDESGMPKERFSAEFPKEGPSILRIQQVVRGDSAAYFCASSPQDILYEQYFGPGTRLTVT.

The V gene is TRBV4-3, the J gene TRBJ1-3; the D is unclear. Germline loops: CDR1 LGHNA, CDR2 YSLEER. There are 13 residues in the CDR3. Trimming removed 0 bases from V and 6 bases from J, with 6 bases in between. The DNA for the CDR3 is TGCGCCAGCAGCCAAGACCAGGCAAACACCATATATTTT. The encoded protein is CASSQDQANTIYF.

The chain combines TRBV5-8 with TRBJ2-7, with 13 bases aligning to TRBD2. The germline gives CDR1 SGHTS, CDR2 YDEGEE. This CDR3 region has 17 residues. The trim removed 3 bases at V and 3 bases at J, leaving 9 bases unmatched. DNA of the CDR3: TGTGCCAGCAGCTCAGGGACTAGCGGGAAGGGATACTACGAGCAGTACTTC. Translating gives CASSSGTSGKGYYEQYF.

V gene TRBV29-1 combines with J gene TRBJ2-5; tentatively, D is TRBD2 (5 bases). Germline loops: CDR1 SQVTM, CDR2 ANQGSEA. The CDR3 spans 14 residues. Trimming shortened V by 1 base and J by 4 bases, and 13 bases separated the two germline ends. DNA for the CDR3: TGCAGCGTTGAAGGCGCTAGCCCCCCAGAGACCCAGTACTTC. This translates into CSVEGASPPETQYF.

The rearrangement joins TRBV7-2 to TRBJ2-1; possible D gene TRBD2, 6 bases. The germline V gene has CDR1 SGHTA and CDR2 FQGNSA. CDR3 length: 15 amino acids. The ends were cut back, 2 bases at V and 1 base at J, with 9 bases in the middle. CDR3 bases: TGTGCCAGCAGCTTATGGGGGGAATCCTACAATGAGCAGTTCTTC. It translates to CASSLWGESYNEQFF.

CDR3 region: CASSFGFGTRTANTDTQYF. In DNA form, the CDR3 reads TGTGCCAGCAGTTTCGGGTTTGGGACACGAACCGCGAACACAGATACGCAGTATTTT. The V gene is TRBV28, the J gene TRBJ2-3; maybe TRBD1 (6 bases). The CDR3 sequence is 19 residues long. V was pared by 3 bases and J by 2 bases, with 24 bases between. Germline CDR1 MDHEN, CDR2 SYDVKM. Drawing the rest from reference TRBV28 and TRBJ2-3, the complete variable domain is DVKVTQSSRYLVKRTGEKVFLECVQDMDHENMFWYRQDPGLGLRLIYFSYDVKMKEKGDIPEGYSVSREKKERFSLILESASTNQTSMYLCASSFGFGTRTANTDTQYFGPGTRLTVL.

V and J are TRBV5-1 and TRBJ1-1; perhaps TRBD1 as D (5 bases). Germline CDR1 and CDR2: SGHRS and YFSETQ. V was shortened by 3 bases and J by 5 bases, with 17 bases between the two germline ends. This CDR3 comprises 15 residues. CDR3: CASSWGGDSGTEAFF. In DNA form, the CDR3 reads TGCGCCAGCAGCTGGGGGGGGGACTCTGGGACTGAAGCTTTCTTT.

The rearrangement joins TRBV10-1 to TRBJ2-4; D remains unclear. This CDR3 is built from 16 residues. V lost 5 bases, J lost 0 bases, and 14 bases lay in between. Looked up from germline, CDR1 is WNHNN and CDR2 is SYGVQD (reference sequence). The CDR3 reads CASSHPPGLAKNIQYF. CDR3 in DNA: TGCGCCAGCAGTCACCCCCCGGGTCTAGCCAAAAACATTCAGTACTTC.

The V call is TRBV5-6, the J call TRBJ1-1; maybe TRBD1 (5 bases). CDR1 SGHDT and CDR2 YYEEEE come from the germline V gene. Trimming left V 4 bases short and J 0 bases short, with 10 bases between. The CDR3 loop spans 14 amino acids. The CDR3 coding sequence is TGTGCCAGCAGCCCGGGACTGTTGAACACTGAAGCTTTCTTT. Translation gives CASSPGLLNTEAFF.

This chain joins TRBV30 and TRBJ1-1, with D unclear. The CDR3 spans 13 residues. Trimming cost V 2 bases and J 1 base, with 8 bases left between them. In germline, CDR1 is GTSNPN, CDR2 SVGIG (reference sequence). CDR3 nucleotides: TGTGCCTGGAGTAGGCAGGCGAACACTGAAGCTTTCTTT. Translation: CAWSRQANTEAFF.

This sequence joins TRBV11-2 and TRBJ1-1; D perhaps matches TRBD1 (5 bases). The CDR3 consists of 18 residues. V shed 1 base and J shed 0 bases, with 18 bases lying between them. Germline V gene data show CDR1 as SGHAT and CDR2 as FQNNGV. DNA for the CDR3: TGTGCCAGCAGCTTAGTATTCAGGGTACCCGCAATGAACACTGAAGCTTTCTTT. Protein sequence: CASSLVFRVPAMNTEAFF. The full variable domain, its missing parts supplied by reference TRBV11-2 and TRBJ1-1, is EAGVAQSPRYKIIEKRQSVAFWCNPISGHATLYWYQQILGQGPKLLIQFQNNGVVDDSQLPKDRFSAERLKGVDSTLKIQPAKLEDSAVYLCASSLVFRVPAMNTEAFFGQGTRLTVV.

This chain links TRBV19 with TRBJ2-7; 11 bases match TRBD1. This CDR3 contains 15 residues. The germline CDR1 and CDR2 sequences are LNHDA and SQIVND (reference sequence). V was pared by 3 bases and J by 6 bases, with 7 bases of the junction left unmatched. The CDR3 sequence is CASSIIGTGGSEQYF. The CDR3 nucleotides read TGTGCCAGTAGTATCATCGGGACAGGGGGGTCCGAGCAGTACTTC.